Listed here are 11 T cell receptor beta chains from one sample, sequenced in a study of CD8 T cells in Susac syndrome. An input of about 0.5 to 1 ug of RNA was subjected to reverse transcription using random hexamers. Each CDR3 protein gets one entry after TCRdb re-called the immunoSEQ multiplex PCR reads with MiXCR. Of approximately 230,000 distinct CDR3 sequences in the sample, 93% were seen once. Sequencing used CD4+ T cells from PBMCs. The receptors here all came from a human donor with multiple sclerosis.

The rearrangement joins TRBV3-1 to TRBJ2-3; TRBD2 aligns across 11 bases. Germline V gene lookup returns CDR1 LGHDT and CDR2 YNNKEL (reference sequence). The V segment lost 2 bases and the J segment 2 bases; nucleotides outside the gene matches: 3. This CDR3 is 16 amino acids long. CDR3: CASSQFSGGVTDTQYF. Here the CDR3 DNA reads TGTGCCAGCAGCCAATTTAGCGGGGGGGTCACAGATACGCAGTATTTT.

The rearrangement joins TRBV20-1 to TRBJ1-5, with TRBD1 identical over 7 bases. Trimming cost V 3 bases and J 3 bases; bases outside gene matches: 8. CDR1 is DFQATT, CDR2 SNEGSKA, per germline (reference sequence). The CDR3 is 15 residues long. This CDR3 is CSARIPGGDNQPQHF. The CDR3 DNA sequence: TGCAGTGCTAGGATTCCAGGGGGGGACAATCAGCCCCAGCATTTT.

V gene TRBV7-9 combines with J gene TRBJ2-1, with a possible D match to TRBD1 (6 bases). The CDR3 extends over 18 amino acids. Trimming took 5 bases from V and 10 from J, leaving 30 bases between them. Germline V CDR1 and CDR2: SEHNR, FQNEAQ (reference sequence). The CDR3 loop is CASSQSTGKTFRGREQFF. The DNA of the CDR3 is TGTGCCAGCAGCCAATCCACAGGGAAAACTTTCCGTGGACGCGAGCAGTTCTTC.

V gene TRBV14 combines with J gene TRBJ1-2; no reliable D call. V was clipped by 4 bases and J by 2 bases, with 8 bases between them. Germline-derived CDR1 and CDR2 are SGHDN and FVKESK. The CDR3 runs 13 residues. The CDR3 sequence is CASSPSPNYGYTF. DNA of the CDR3: TGTGCCAGCAGCCCCTCACCAAACTATGGCTACACCTTC.

The V call is TRBV19, the J call TRBJ2-6; a weak D match, TRBD1 (6 bases). V dropped 3 bases and J dropped 3 bases, with 12 bases sitting between them. This CDR3 contains 16 residues. From germline, CDR1 is LNHDA and CDR2 SQIVND (reference sequence). The DNA for the CDR3 is TGTGCCAGTAGTATCTCAGGGGTTGTTGGGGCCAACGTCCTGACTTTC. Its protein is CASSISGVVGANVLTF.

The gene calls are TRBV7-9 and TRBJ2-1, with D possibly being TRBD1 (5 bases). The CDR3 extends over 13 amino acids. The V end lost 6 bases, the J end lost 9 bases, and 15 bases lay between the germline ends. Germline CDR1 and CDR2: SEHNR and FQNEAQ (reference sequence). CDR3 sequence reads: CASRGHPKPEQFF. The CDR3 DNA sequence: TGTGCCAGCAGGGGGCACCCCAAGCCTGAGCAGTTCTTC. Variable domain in full (rest from reference TRBV7-9 and TRBJ2-1): DTGVSQNPRHKITKRGQNVTFRCDPISEHNRLYWYRQTLGQGPEFLTYFQNEAQLEKSRLLSDRFSAERPKGSFSTLEIQRTEQGDSAMYLCASRGHPKPEQFFGPGTRLTVL.

The rearrangement links TRBV15 to TRBJ2-5, with a possible D match to TRBD1 (6 bases). CDR1 LNHNV and CDR2 YYDKDF come from the germline V gene (reference sequence). The V and J ends lost 3 bases and 2 bases respectively, with 13 bases between them. This CDR3 region has 15 residues. This CDR3 reads CATSRGRQGQETQYF. The CDR3 region has the DNA TGTGCCACCAGCAGGGGGCGCCAGGGGCAAGAGACCCAGTACTTC.

The chain combines TRBV11-1 with TRBJ2-7; either TRBD1 or TRBD2 may supply D (5 bases each). Deletions cut 5 bases from V and 0 bases from J, with 14 bases between. Per the germline V gene, CDR1 is SGHAT and CDR2 is FQDESV (reference sequence). This CDR3 region has 15 residues. CDR3 bases: TGTGCCAGCAGCCGGAACTCCGGGGCCTCCTACGAGCAGTACGTC. As protein: CASSRNSGASYEQYV.

V and J are TRBV5-4 and TRBJ2-3; D is possibly TRBD2 (6 bases). Germline-derived CDR1 and CDR2 are SGHNT and YYREEE (reference sequence). Between the trimmed V and J ends, which lost 4 bases and 6 bases, there was a span of 15 bases. The CDR3 is 14 residues long. This CDR3 is CASSRPGDGDTQYF. In nucleotides, the CDR3 is TGTGCCAGCAGCCGTCCGGGGGACGGCGATACGCAGTATTTT.

The chain has TRBV24-1 and TRBJ2-3, with 12 bases aligning to TRBD2. In germline, CDR1 is KGHDR, CDR2 SFDVKD. CDR3 length: 17 amino acids. V shed 5 bases and J 2 bases; nucleotides not matched to a gene: 7. The CDR3 DNA sequence: TGTGCCACCAGTGGCGAGCTAGCGGGAGGGGCCACAGATACGCAGTATTTT. This sequence encodes CATSGELAGGATDTQYF.

The V gene is TRBV12-3 or TRBV12-4, the J gene TRBJ2-3; no clear D gene. Deletions cut 4 bases from V and 6 bases from J, with 14 bases between. This CDR3 contains 14 residues. Written as DNA, the CDR3 is TGTGCCAGCAGTTCCGATCGCTTCAGGGATACGCAGTATTTT. Protein sequence: CASSSDRFRDTQYF.